What follows are 20 T cell receptor beta chains derived from one specimen sequenced in a study of T cells in Graves' hyperthyroidism and ophthalmopathy. What was amplified from RNA transcripts were TCR beta CDR3 regions. Initially, a first-round RT-PCR of the TCR CDR3 employed the HTBI primer set. In TCRdb, the multiplex PCR reads were re-called with MiXCR into one record per CDR3 protein. The repertoire holds fewer than 300,000 distinct CDR3 sequences, with 20% to 25% as singletons. What was sequenced was blood. The receptors were sampled from a man aged 35 to 55 with Graves' hyperthyroidism that later progressed to Graves' ophthalmopathy.

At least ten counts were recorded for this clonotype. This rearrangement joins TRBV27 to TRBJ1-1; TRBD1 might be the D (5 bases). From germline, CDR1 is MNHEY and CDR2 SMNVEV (reference sequence). This CDR3 region has 15 residues. V lost 3 bases, J lost 2 bases, and 13 bases lay in between. The CDR3 sequence is CASSLRWGPNTEAFF. For the CDR3, the DNA is TGTGCCAGCAGTTTGAGATGGGGCCCAAACACTGAAGCTTTCTTT.

Ten or more counts support this clonotype. The chain is built from TRBV6-1 and TRBJ1-1, with unresolved D. Germline-derived CDR1 and CDR2 are MNHNS and SASEGT. The CDR3 consists of 14 residues. The V end was cut by 7 bases, the J end by 4 bases, with 16 bases between. CDR3 coding DNA: TGTGCCAGCACCTCCTTGGTTCTTGGCACTGAAGCTTTCTTT. This translates into CASTSLVLGTEAFF.

This clonotype was counted at least ten times. In DNA, the CDR3 is TGTGCCAGCAGCTCGAATCGGGACCGAGGTTTCTATGGCTACACCTTC. Translation: CASSSNRDRGFYGYTF. The chain carries TRBV7-9 and TRBJ1-2; maybe TRBD1 (5 bases). The CDR3 sequence is 16 residues long. The V gene's germline CDR1 is SEHNR and CDR2 FQNEAQ (reference sequence). V was shortened by 4 bases and J by 4 bases, with 19 bases between the two germline ends.

This clonotype was seen many times. This rearrangement joins TRBV4-1 to TRBJ2-5; D may be TRBD1 or TRBD2 (6 bases each). V lost 0 bases and J 5 bases, leaving 13 bases between the germline ends. Germline CDR1 and CDR2: MGHRA and YSYEKL. The CDR3 contains 15 residues. Here the CDR3 DNA reads TGCGCCAGCAGCCAAGATTGGGGGGCGGCGGAGACCCAGTACTTC. Its protein is CASSQDWGAAETQYF.

The chain combines TRBV6-2 or TRBV6-3 with TRBJ2-7; 7 bases line up with TRBD1. The CDR3 runs to 13 residues. CDR1 and CDR2 (germline): MNHEY, SVGEGT. Trimming removed 6 bases from V and 5 bases from J; junction bases left unmatched: 7. Here the CDR3 reads CASRPRDSNEQYF. CDR3 bases: TGTGCCAGCAGGCCCAGGGACAGCAACGAGCAGTACTTC.

This chain links TRBV6-5 with TRBJ2-7; D remains ambiguous. This CDR3 has 11 residues. Trimming took 2 bases from V and 6 from J, leaving 5 bases between them. CDR1 and CDR2 (germline): MNHEY, SVGAGI. CDR3 bases: TGTGCCAGCAGTTACAGAGTCGAGCAGTACTTC. Encoded protein: CASSYRVEQYF.

The chain combines TRBV11-2 with TRBJ2-7, with D hard to call. Trimming pared 0 bases from V and 0 bases from J, leaving 18 bases between. This CDR3 contains 18 residues. Looked up from germline, CDR1 is SGHAT and CDR2 is FQNNGV. CDR3 sequence reads: CASSLERPTTLSSYEQYF. In DNA form, the CDR3 reads TGTGCCAGCAGCTTAGAACGCCCTACGACACTGAGCTCCTACGAGCAGTACTTC.

This clonotype was detected many times. The germline gene is not matched at one end of the junction; a read error may be the cause. The chain employs TRBV14 and TRBJ2-7; D not certain. CDR1 and CDR2 from the germline V gene are SGHDN and FVKESK. The CDR3 sequence is 12 residues long. The CDR3 reads CASSQVFYKQYF. In DNA form, the CDR3 reads TGTGCCAGCAGCCAAGTCTTCTACAAGCAGTACTTC. The complete variable domain, with remaining parts taken from reference TRBV14 and TRBJ2-7, reads EAGVTQFPSHSVIEKGQTVTLRCDPISGHDNLYWYRRVMGKEIKFLLHFVKESKQDESGMPNNRFLAERTGGTYSTLKVQPAELEDSGVYFCASSQVFYKQYFGPGTRLTVT.

The sample holds many counts of this clonotype. The chain carries TRBV6-1 and TRBJ2-5; 7 nucleotides align to TRBD1. Looked up from germline, CDR1 is MNHNS and CDR2 is SASEGT. The CDR3 consists of 13 residues. Unmatched junction bases numbered 6, after V lost 6 bases and J lost 5 bases. The CDR3: CASSRQGVETQYF. As DNA, the CDR3 is TGTGCCAGCAGCCGACAGGGTGTGGAGACCCAGTACTTC.

The V call is TRBV25-1, the J call TRBJ1-1; D is possibly TRBD1 (5 bases). Germline V gene data show CDR1 as MGHDK and CDR2 as SYGVNS. This CDR3 spans 14 amino acids. The V end lost 4 bases, the J end lost 0 bases, and 9 bases lay between the germline ends. This chain's CDR3 is CASSAGGVNTEAFF. The CDR3 DNA follows: TGTGCCAGCAGTGCTGGAGGGGTGAACACTGAAGCTTTCTTT.

This clonotype came up many times. J is TRBJ1-5 and V is TRBV29-1; D gene ambiguous. The CDR3 consists of 13 residues. The germline V gene encodes CDR1 SQVTM and CDR2 ANQGSEA. The V gene lost 3 bases and the J gene lost 5 bases, with 11 bases spanning the gap. The CDR3, as DNA: TGCAGCGTTGAGTTGGGAGTTGATCAGCCCCAGCATTTT. Its translation: CSVELGVDQPQHF.

The rearrangement links TRBV20-1 to TRBJ2-2, with D uncertain. V lost 3 bases to trimming and J lost 0 bases, with 8 bases between them. The germline gives CDR1 DFQATT, CDR2 SNEGSKA (reference sequence). This CDR3 contains 14 residues. CDR3 sequence (DNA): TGCAGTGCTAGCGGATGGGCGAACACCGGGGAGCTGTTTTTT. This encodes CSASGWANTGELFF.

This clonotype appeared many times. This chain uses TRBV7-9 with TRBJ2-7; D could derive from TRBD1 or TRBD2 (7 bases each). This CDR3 is built from 13 residues. V was clipped by 4 bases and J by 5 bases, with 12 bases between them. Germline loops: CDR1 SEHNR, CDR2 FQNEAQ (reference sequence). The CDR3 DNA reads TGTGCCAGCAGCTGGGAGGGGGCCCACGAGCAGTACTTC. It encodes CASSWEGAHEQYF.

This clonotype has at least ten counts. The chain couples TRBV19 to TRBJ1-5; 7 bases agree with TRBD1. CDR3 size: 16 residues. Losses at the gene ends were 4 bases for V and 3 bases for J; bases not matched to a gene: 9. Germline V gives CDR1 LNHDA, CDR2 SQIVND (reference sequence). This CDR3 reads CASSTRQGALNQPQHF. Written as DNA, the CDR3 is TGTGCCAGTAGTACCCGACAGGGCGCACTCAATCAGCCCCAGCATTTT.

This clonotype was counted at least ten times. The gene calls are TRBV2 and TRBJ2-7; D is undetermined. The CDR3 is 13 residues long. The V gene's germline CDR1 is SNHLY and CDR2 FYNNEI. V lost 4 bases to trimming and J lost 4 bases, with 11 bases between them. CDR3 coding DNA: TGTGCCAGCAGTGGGGAAATCACATACGAGCAGTACTTC. Its translation is CASSGEITYEQYF.

The genes are TRBV6-1 and TRBJ1-5, with D unresolved. Germline-derived CDR1 and CDR2 are MNHNS and SASEGT. The CDR3 covers 17 residues. With 4 bases removed from V and 0 bases from J, the gap between germline ends came to 16 bases. The CDR3 coding sequence is TGTGCCAGCAGTGCCCTGCCGGACGGAAATAGCAATCAGCCCCAGCATTTT. Protein: CASSALPDGNSNQPQHF.

This clonotype was seen many times. This chain's CDR3 is CASSVMREATGELFF. The CDR3, as DNA: TGTGCCAGCAGCGTTATGAGGGAGGCTACCGGGGAGCTGTTTTTT. The V call is TRBV9, the J call TRBJ2-2; the D gene is possibly TRBD2 (6 bases). Germline V gene sequence: CDR1 SGDLS, CDR2 YYNGEE. This CDR3 has 15 residues. The V end lost 2 bases, the J end lost 5 bases, and 13 bases lay between the germline ends. The variable domain in full, with the rest retrieved from reference TRBV9 and TRBJ2-2, is DSGVTQTPKHLITATGQRVTLRCSPRSGDLSVYWYQQSLDQGLQFLIQYYNGEERAKGNILERFSAQQFPDLHSELNLSSLELGDSALYFCASSVMREATGELFFGEGSRLTVL.

This clonotype was counted many times. The rearrangement links TRBV28 to TRBJ1-2; no definite D call. Germline V gene sequence: CDR1 MDHEN, CDR2 SYDVKM. Trimming took 1 base from V and 2 from J, leaving 11 bases between them. This CDR3 is 15 amino acids long. The CDR3 region has the DNA TGTGCCAGCAGTTTATTACCCCGCCCCAACTATGGCTACACCTTC. This translates into CASSLLPRPNYGYTF.

Many counts were recorded for this clonotype. The chain couples TRBV3-1 to TRBJ1-2; the D is unclear. With 6 bases removed from V and 13 bases from J, the gap between germline ends came to 15 bases. CDR3 length: 11 amino acids. In germline, CDR1 is LGHDT, CDR2 YNNKEL (reference sequence). CDR3 loop: CASRSSRTFTF. The CDR3, as DNA: TGTGCCAGCAGGTCCAGTAGGACGTTCACCTTC.

This clonotype has a count of ten or more. The chain joins TRBV6-2 or TRBV6-3 to TRBJ1-1; D is undetermined. Germline CDR1 is MNHEY and CDR2 is SVGEGT. V lost 6 bases and J lost 3, with 14 bases in between. The CDR3 is made up of 14 amino acids. CDR3 sequence reads: CASSSMAWDTEAFF. The CDR3 region has the DNA TGTGCCAGCAGCTCCATGGCATGGGACACTGAAGCTTTCTTT.